Sequencing of this T cell receptor beta chain was carried out in a study of OX40 agonist ivuxolimab in advanced cancers. General notes on the study: The costimulatory receptor OX40 (CD134) was targeted by ivuxolimab, a fully human IgG2 agonistic monoclonal antibody. Patients were allowed to have had prior anti-PD-1, anti-PD-L1 or anti-CTLA-4 therapy, and around 43% of the dose-escalation patients had been treated with checkpoint inhibitors. Three dose-escalation patients achieved partial responses, one with hepatocellular carcinoma and two with cutaneous melanoma. Of the 50 or so patients in dose escalation, 19 had hepatocellular carcinoma, approximately 15 had melanoma, 9 had renal cell carcinoma and 9 had head and neck cancer. A male proportion of about 79% and a mean age of about 60 years, ranging from roughly 23 to 80, were recorded for the dose-escalation cohort. Peripheral TCRbeta sequencing aimed to test whether ivuxolimab altered TCR sequence diversity and caused clonal T-cell expansion. Intravenous ivuxolimab was administered to patients every 2 weeks at six dose levels: 0.01, 0.1, 0.3, 1.5, 3 and 10 mg/kg. The monotherapy dose-escalation portion (N of about 50 patients) of the phase I ivuxolimab trial is reported in the paper.

Overall study outcomes, separate from this receptor: The antigen specificity of the peripheral T cells that underwent clonal expansion was not determined. Low levels of normalized T-cell clonal expansion were also shown by some nonresponding patients. At doses from 0.1 to 3.0 mg/kg, clonal expansion was seen in both CD4+ and CD8+ blood T cells between baseline and week 6. On average, CD8+ T cells showed more expanded clones than CD4+ T cells after ivuxolimab. In the 0.1-3.0 mg/kg groups, partial responders had among the lowest normalized peripheral clonal expansion, particularly in CD8+ T cells.

Note on this clone: This clone's antigen is unknown. No per-base quality is available; no much larger clone lies one base away.

The trial excluded patients who had a history of autoimmune disease or who were on systemic immunosuppression. Peripheral blood for TCR sequencing was collected from all dose cohorts at baseline, on cycle 4 day 1, and on cycle 7 day 1. The samples were drawn from a first-in-human, open-label, multicenter phase I dose-escalation trial of ivuxolimab. Adults with locally advanced or metastatic melanoma, renal cell, hepatocellular, or head and neck squamous cell carcinoma were enrolled in the trial. Before TCR sequencing, CD4+ T cells and CD8+ T cells from peripheral blood were sorted into separate populations. To sequence the TCRbeta CDR3 region, genomic DNA was isolated from the sorted cells. The immunoSEQ Assay was used for sequencing of TCRbeta CDR3 regions. Here the immuneACCESS table is served through TCRdb, limited to in-frame sequences with V and J called. Missing clones are a known gap in these copies; in checked studies unresolved V genes cover under half, and the rest lacks a known reason. This sample comprises 75,000 or so clones, more than 70% of them detected only once. The top ten constitute approximately 8% of the sample.

Inclusive of the bounding cysteine and phenylalanine, the CDR3 is 14 residues long. Only the CDR3 region is kept as DNA, spanning 42 bases read in frame from base 1. At the junction V is shortened by 2 bases and J by 1 base, with 8 bases in between. The CDR1 and CDR2 encoded by the germline V gene (reference sequence) are MNHEY and SMNVEV. The TCR originated in an adult with an advanced solid tumor such as melanoma, head and neck, liver or kidney cancer. Here the sequenced sample was CD4+ or CD8+ T cells sorted from blood, taken in a trial of the OX40 agonist ivuxolimab. The chain was built from TRBV27 and TRBJ1-1, with the D gene not confidently named. The DNA reads as follows: TGTGCCAGCAGTTTAAAGGCGGGGAACACTGAAGCTTTCTTT. The encoded protein is CASSLKAGNTEAFF.